This T cell receptor beta chain appears in the sequencing data of a study of patients and donors after allogeneic stem cell transplantation. TCRdb itself ran the RT-PCR reads through MiXCR, one entry per CDR3 protein. Of more than 850,000 distinct CDR3 sequences listed, 15% to 20% are singletons. Trimming at V came to 6 bases and at J to 0 bases, leaving 6 bases not matched to a gene. The CDR3 contains 15 residues. The germline gives CDR1 MNHNS, CDR2 SASEGT. This rearrangement joins TRBV6-1 to TRBJ1-1, with 8 bases fitting TRBD1. The TCR originated in a human donor who was either an allogeneic HSCT recipient or a stem cell or donor lymphocyte infusion donor (not recorded which). It is not recorded whose cells these are; they may come from a transplant donor. Sequencing used blood, either unsorted or a sorted T cell fraction (not recorded which). The DNA for the CDR3 is TGTGCCAGCAGGCGACCGGGACAGGTGAACACTGAAGCTTTCTTT. Its protein is CASRRPGQVNTEAFF.